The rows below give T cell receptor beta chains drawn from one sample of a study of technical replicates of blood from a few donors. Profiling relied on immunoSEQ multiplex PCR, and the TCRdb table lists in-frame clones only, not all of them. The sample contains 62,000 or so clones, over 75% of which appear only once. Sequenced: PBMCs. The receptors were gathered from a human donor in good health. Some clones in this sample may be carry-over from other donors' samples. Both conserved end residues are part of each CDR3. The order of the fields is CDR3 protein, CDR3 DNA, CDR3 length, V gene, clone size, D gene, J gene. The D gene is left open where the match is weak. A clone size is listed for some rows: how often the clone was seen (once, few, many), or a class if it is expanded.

CDR3: CASGLVPLGGYTF; DNA: TGTGCTAGTGGTTTGGTACCTCTCGGGGGCTACACCTTC; length: 13; V: TRBV12-5; size: .; D: .; J: TRBJ1-2
CDR3: CASTIGAAGYHNEQFF; DNA: TGTGCCAGCACCATAGGCGCAGCGGGGTATCACAATGAGCAGTTCTTC; length: 16; V: TRBV9; size: .; D: TRBD2; J: TRBJ2-1
CDR3: CASSDSGGPPYNEQFF; DNA: TGCGCCAGCAGCGATAGCGGGGGGCCCCCTTACAATGAGCAGTTCTTC; length: 16; V: TRBV5-1; size: .; D: TRBD2; J: TRBJ2-1
CDR3: CATRADLAQYF; DNA: TGTGCCACCAGGGCTGACCTAGCGCAGTATTTT; length: 11; V: TRBV10-3; size: .; D: .; J: TRBJ2-3
CDR3: CASAWANTEAFF; DNA: TGTGCCAGCGCCTGGGCCAACACTGAAGCTTTCTTT; length: 12; V: TRBV6-6; size: .; D: .; J: TRBJ1-1
CDR3: CASKDTILSGELFF; DNA: TGTGCCAGCAAGGACACCATCCTATCCGGGGAGCTGTTTTTT; length: 14; V: TRBV2; size: .; D: .; J: TRBJ2-2
CDR3: CASSPRGSYEQYF; DNA: TGTGCCAGCAGCCCGCGGGGTTCCTACGAGCAGTACTTC; length: 13; V: TRBV7-9; size: .; D: .; J: TRBJ2-7
CDR3: CASSYGTGSGNTIYF; DNA: TGTGCCAGCAGCTATGGGACAGGATCTGGAAACACCATATATTTT; length: 15; V: TRBV7-2; size: .; D: TRBD1; J: TRBJ1-3
CDR3: CASSWPDSYNEQFF; DNA: TGTGCCAGCAGCTGGCCGGACAGTTACAATGAGCAGTTCTTC; length: 14; V: TRBV5-5; size: .; D: .; J: TRBJ2-1
CDR3: CASSPSERGGQYF; DNA: TGTGCCAGCTCACCTTCCGAACGCGGGGGGCAGTACTTC; length: 13; V: TRBV18; size: .; D: TRBD2; J: TRBJ2-7
CDR3: CASSLGSLGEVNYEQFF; DNA: TGTGCCAGCAGCTTAGGATCTTTGGGGGAGGTCAACTATGAGCAGTTCTTC; length: 17; V: TRBV7-8; size: .; D: .; J: TRBJ2-1
CDR3: CASRWGPTDYGYTF; DNA: TGTGCCAGCAGATGGGGGCCCACGGACTATGGCTACACCTTC; length: 14; V: TRBV6-5; size: .; D: .; J: TRBJ1-2
CDR3: CASSLDELAGWDEQFF; DNA: TGTGCCAGCAGCTTGGACGAGCTAGCGGGGTGGGATGAGCAGTTCTTC; length: 16; V: TRBV5-4; size: .; D: TRBD2; J: TRBJ2-1
CDR3: CASSPREGQGARTGELFF; DNA: TGTGCCAGCAGCCCACGGGAGGGACAGGGGGCTCGGACCGGGGAGCTGTTTTTT; length: 18; V: TRBV7-7; size: .; D: TRBD1; J: TRBJ2-2
CDR3: CASSEAQGRNGYTF; DNA: TGTGCCAGCAGTGAAGCGCAGGGGAGAAATGGCTACACCTTC; length: 14; V: TRBV6-1; size: .; D: .; J: TRBJ1-2
CDR3: CASSLEGGDYGYTF; DNA: TGTGCCAGCAGTTTGGAAGGGGGCGACTATGGCTACACCTTC; length: 14; V: TRBV6-5; size: .; D: TRBD1; J: TRBJ1-2
CDR3: CASSQQRGKETQYF; DNA: TGTGCCAGCAGCCAACAGCGGGGTAAAGAGACCCAGTACTTC; length: 14; V: TRBV7-2; size: .; D: TRBD2; J: TRBJ2-5
CDR3: CASAPGAGGRTDTQYF; DNA: TGTGCCAGCGCCCCGGGGGCGGGGGGCAGGACAGATACGCAGTATTTT; length: 16; V: TRBV7-8; size: .; D: TRBD2; J: TRBJ2-3
CDR3: CASSDGPGHPNTEAFF; DNA: TGTGCCAGCAGTGACGGGCCGGGACACCCGAACACTGAAGCTTTCTTT; length: 16; V: TRBV6-1; size: once; D: .; J: TRBJ1-1
CDR3: CASSDWTEETDTQYF; DNA: TGTGCCAGCAGTGATTGGACAGAAGAGACAGATACGCAGTATTTT; length: 15; V: TRBV2; size: .; D: .; J: TRBJ2-3
CDR3: CASSDRTYEQYF; DNA: TGTGCCAGCAGTGACAGAACCTACGAGCAGTACTTC; length: 12; V: TRBV6-1; size: once; D: .; J: TRBJ2-7
CDR3: CASSSTDRLNTEAFF; DNA: TGTGCCAGCAGTTCCACGGACAGGCTCAACACTGAAGCTTTCTTT; length: 15; V: TRBV6-5; size: .; D: TRBD1; J: TRBJ1-1
CDR3: CAWSVGRAGYTF; DNA: TGTGCCTGGAGTGTAGGCAGGGCTGGCTACACCTTC; length: 12; V: TRBV30; size: once; D: .; J: TRBJ1-2
CDR3: CASTERGGSMFGQFF; DNA: TGTGCCAGCACCGAACGGGGGGGATCAATGTTCGGGCAGTTCTTC; length: 15; V: TRBV7-9; size: .; D: TRBD2; J: TRBJ2-1
CDR3: CASSLRGTGSINEQFF; DNA: TGTGCCAGCAGCCTCCGGGGGACAGGGAGTATCAATGAGCAGTTCTTC; length: 16; V: TRBV2; size: .; D: TRBD1; J: TRBJ2-1
CDR3: CASSLSGNGELFF; DNA: TGTGCCAGCAGCTTAAGCGGGAACGGGGAGCTGTTTTTT; length: 13; V: TRBV7-2; size: .; D: TRBD2; J: TRBJ2-2
CDR3: CASSFWGLAENTQYF; DNA: TGCGCCAGCAGCTTTTGGGGACTAGCGGAAAATACGCAGTATTTT; length: 15; V: TRBV5-1; size: .; D: TRBD2; J: TRBJ2-3
CDR3: CASSLSGGDPSYEQYF; DNA: TGTGCCAGCAGTTTATCGGGAGGGGACCCCTCCTACGAGCAGTACTTC; length: 16; V: TRBV27; size: .; D: TRBD2; J: TRBJ2-7
CDR3: CASSPRLDPDTQYF; DNA: TGCGCCAGCAGCCCCAGACTAGATCCAGATACGCAGTATTTT; length: 14; V: TRBV4-3; size: .; D: .; J: TRBJ2-3
CDR3: CASSHRLDRGNTGELFF; DNA: TGTGCCAGCAGCCACAGATTGGACAGGGGGAACACCGGGGAGCTGTTTTTT; length: 17; V: TRBV4-2; size: .; D: TRBD1; J: TRBJ2-2